These 26 T cell receptor beta chains originate from one sample sequenced in a study of T cell responses to AZD1222 COVID-19 vaccine (dated by TCRdb to 2020 to 2023). Libraries were prepared through the immunoSEQ multiplex PCR assay. TCRdb took this table from immuneACCESS and kept in-frame rearrangements with V and J called. Such tables lack part of the clones; where checked against another copy, unresolved V genes explain under half of the gap, and the rest is unexplained. In all, the sample holds about 69,000 clones, and around 80% of those were seen once. The ten top clones hold roughly an eighth of the sample. The time point label here, explained by the study, means: about 28 days (+/-7) after the second vaccine dose. This material consisted of peripheral blood, taken 28 days after the second AZD1222 dose. The source is an adult who received the AZD1222 COVID-19 vaccine.

This clone has only a few counts. V is TRBV2 and J is TRBJ2-4, with a possible D match to TRBD2 (6 bases). Germline V gene data show CDR1 as SNHLY and CDR2 as FYNNEI. The CDR3 has 18 amino acids. The ends were cut back, 0 bases at V and 8 bases at J, with 23 bases in the middle. The CDR3: CASSEAGGLATGNDIQYF. In DNA, the CDR3 is TGTGCCAGCAGTGAAGCGGGAGGACTCGCGACGGGTAACGACATTCAGTACTTC. The complete variable domain, with remaining parts taken from reference TRBV2 and TRBJ2-4, reads EPEVTQTPSHQVTQMGQEVILRCVPISNHLYFYWYRQILGQKVEFLVSFYNNEISEKSEIFDDQFSVERPDGSNFTLKIRSTKLEDSAMYFCASSEAGGLATGNDIQYFGAGTRLSVL.

The table lists this clone with a few counts. This rearrangement joins TRBV10-3 to TRBJ1-2, with 7 bases identical to TRBD1. V dropped 0 bases and J dropped 7; count of bases not matched to a gene: 11. CDR3 length: 16 amino acids. Germline loops: CDR1 ENHRY, CDR2 SYGVKD. The CDR3 region is CAISESKGQSGIGYTF. Written as DNA, the CDR3 is TGTGCCATCAGTGAGTCGAAGGGACAGTCTGGAATTGGCTACACCTTC.

This clone appeared a few times. The rearrangement links TRBV7-9 to TRBJ1-4; the D is unclear. Trimming cost V 0 bases and J 3 bases, with 5 bases left between them. Germline-derived CDR1 and CDR2 are SEHNR and FQNEAQ (reference sequence). CDR3 length: 14 residues. Here the CDR3 DNA reads TGTGCCAGCAGCTTAGCAGGGTCTAATGAAAAACTGTTTTTT. Translated: CASSLAGSNEKLFF. The whole variable domain, filled in from reference TRBV7-9 and TRBJ1-4, reads DTGVSQNPRHKITKRGQNVTFRCDPISEHNRLYWYRQTLGQGPEFLTYFQNEAQLEKSRLLSDRFSAERPKGSFSTLEIQRTEQGDSAMYLCASSLAGSNEKLFFGSGTQLSVL.

The chain uses TRBV25-1 and TRBJ2-1, with TRBD2 matching over 13 bases. CDR3 length equals 16 residues. The V segment lost 3 bases and the J segment 4 bases; nucleotides outside the gene matches: 3. Germline lookup yields CDR1 MGHDK and CDR2 SYGVNS. The CDR3 sequence: CASSEGTSGIYNEQFF. The CDR3 bases are TGTGCCAGCAGTGAGGGGACTAGCGGGATTTACAATGAGCAGTTCTTC.

The chain has TRBV5-4 and TRBJ1-5; weak D call: TRBD1 (5 bases). CDR3 length: 18 residues. V was cut by 3 bases and J by 0 bases, with 19 bases left in between. Germline V gives CDR1 SGHNT, CDR2 YYREEE (reference sequence). The CDR3 loop reads CASSSKTDSTASNQPQHF. The CDR3 DNA is TGTGCCAGCAGCTCCAAGACAGATTCGACCGCTAGCAATCAGCCCCAGCATTTT.

The chain carries TRBV19 and TRBJ2-1; D is possibly TRBD2 (5 bases). V was clipped by 0 bases and J by 10 bases, with 16 bases between them. This CDR3 region has 15 residues. From germline, CDR1 is LNHDA and CDR2 SQIVND (reference sequence). The CDR3 protein is CASSIDRGRLKEQFF. The CDR3 DNA is TGTGCCAGTAGTATAGATAGAGGCCGACTAAAGGAGCAGTTCTTC.

The chain links TRBV6-5 to TRBJ1-2; D call uncertain. The CDR3 loop spans 12 amino acids. V gave up 7 bases and J gave up 3 bases, with 9 bases separating them. From germline, CDR1 is MNHEY and CDR2 SVGAGI. The CDR3 reads CASTSGYYGYTF. The CDR3 DNA reads TGTGCCAGCACTTCGGGTTACTATGGCTACACCTTC.

This rearrangement joins TRBV10-3 to TRBJ1-5; TRBD1 matches 8 bases. The V segment lost 5 bases and the J segment 4 bases; nucleotides outside the gene matches: 4. Germline-derived CDR1 and CDR2 are ENHRY and SYGVKD. The CDR3 has 14 residues. The DNA of the CDR3 is TGTGCCATCAGTTTGGACAGGGCTAATCAGCCCCAGCATTTT. This gives the protein CAISLDRANQPQHF.

This chain connects TRBV5-1 to TRBJ2-5, with TRBD1 identical over 7 bases. The CDR3 contains 16 residues. Germline-derived CDR1 and CDR2 are SGHRS and YFSETQ. J lost 1 base, V lost 4 bases, and 10 bases had no gene match. In DNA, the CDR3 is TGCGCCAGCAGCCCGGGGACAGCCGATTTCCAAGAGACCCAGTACTTC. This gives the protein CASSPGTADFQETQYF.

V and J are TRBV24-1 and TRBJ1-4; D unclear. CDR1 KGHDR and CDR2 SFDVKD come from the germline V gene. Trimming removed 4 bases at V and 8 bases at J, with 4 bases between. The CDR3 covers 11 residues. The CDR3 DNA sequence: TGTGCCACCAGTGAGGGAGAAAAACTGTTTTTT. Its translation is CATSEGEKLFF.

The chain employs TRBV6-5 and TRBJ2-5; D gene uncertain. The CDR3 is 14 residues long. CDR1 and CDR2 (germline): MNHEY, SVGAGI. V was cut by 2 bases and J by 4 bases, with 11 bases left in between. CDR3 DNA sequence: TGTGCCAGCAGTTACGAGGCCAGAAGAGAGACCCAGTACTTC. Protein: CASSYEARRETQYF.

There are a few counts of this clone. The J gene is TRBJ1-6, the V gene TRBV19; tentative D call: TRBD1 (6 bases). There are 13 residues in the CDR3. The germline CDR1 and CDR2 sequences are LNHDA and SQIVND (reference sequence). V lost 6 bases to trimming and J lost 6 bases, with 9 bases between them. CDR3: CASSGQTNSPLHF. In nucleotides, the CDR3 is TGTGCCAGTAGCGGACAGACTAATTCACCCCTCCACTTT. The variable domain in full, with the rest retrieved from reference TRBV19 and TRBJ1-6, is DGGITQSPKYLFRKEGQNVTLSCEQNLNHDAMYWYRQDPGQGLRLIYYSQIVNDFQKGDIAEGYSVSREKKESFPLTVTSAQKNPTAFYLCASSGQTNSPLHFGNGTRLTVT.

This chain joins TRBV2 and TRBJ1-1, with a tentative D call TRBD1 (5 bases). CDR3 length: 13 amino acids. The ends were cut back, 4 bases at V and 4 bases at J, with 10 bases in the middle. The germline V gene has CDR1 SNHLY and CDR2 FYNNEI. CDR3 residues: CASSGQGLTEAFF. CDR3 coding DNA: TGTGCCAGCAGTGGTCAGGGTCTCACTGAAGCTTTCTTT.

The chain has TRBV28 and TRBJ2-5, with TRBD2 matching 11 bases. The germline CDR1 and CDR2 sequences are MDHEN and SYDVKM. V was pared by 2 bases and J by 2 bases, with 19 bases of the junction left unmatched. There are 21 residues in the CDR3. The CDR3 reads CASSLDDPLAGGPQGQETQYF. In DNA, the CDR3 is TGTGCCAGCAGTTTAGACGATCCTCTAGCGGGGGGCCCCCAGGGTCAAGAGACCCAGTACTTC.

V and J are TRBV28 and TRBJ2-5, with a possible D match to TRBD2 (5 bases). Germline V lookup: CDR1 MDHEN, CDR2 SYDVKM. Trimming took off 4 bases at V and 3 bases at J, with 18 bases between the two ends. This CDR3 spans 16 amino acids. In nucleotides, the CDR3 is TGTGCCAGCAGTTCCCGCGGTACTAGACTAAAAGAGACCCAGTACTTC. This codes for CASSSRGTRLKETQYF.

This clone was observed once. This chain uses TRBV6-2 or TRBV6-3 with TRBJ2-7; TRBD2 matches at 11 bases. V lost 6 bases and J lost 5; bases outside the gene matches: 9. CDR1 and CDR2 (germline): MNHEY, SVGEGT. The CDR3 length is 15 residues. The CDR3 loop is CASSQTELAGDEQYF. DNA for the CDR3: TGTGCCAGCAGCCAAACCGAACTAGCGGGGGACGAGCAGTACTTC.

This rearrangement joins TRBV5-6 to TRBJ1-3; a weak D match, TRBD1 (5 bases). The germline gives CDR1 SGHDT, CDR2 YYEEEE. V was pared by 2 bases and J by 2 bases, with 8 bases between. This CDR3 comprises 14 residues. The CDR3 region has the DNA TGTGCCAGCAGCTTAGGGGAACCTGGAAACACCATATATTTT. It is translated as CASSLGEPGNTIYF. Drawing the rest from reference TRBV5-6 and TRBJ1-3, the complete variable domain is DAGVTQSPTHLIKTRGQQVTLRCSPKSGHDTVSWYQQALGQGPQFIFQYYEEEERQRGNFPDRFSGHQFPNYSSELNVNALLLGDSALYLCASSLGEPGNTIYFGEGSWLTVV.

The CDR3 sequence is CASSLEVGQFGEQYF. CDR3 nucleotide sequence: TGCGCCAGCAGCTTGGAAGTGGGACAATTTGGTGAGCAGTACTTC. The chain recombines TRBV5-1 with TRBJ2-7, with a possible D match to TRBD1 (6 bases). V lost 0 bases to trimming and J lost 7 bases, with 17 bases between them. The CDR3 consists of 15 residues. CDR1 is SGHRS, CDR2 YFSETQ, per germline.

The J gene is TRBJ1-1, the V gene TRBV10-3; D not certain. The V end was cut by 3 bases, the J end by 1 base, with 9 bases between. This CDR3 spans 14 amino acids. Germline V gene sequence: CDR1 ENHRY, CDR2 SYGVKD. CDR3 in amino acids: CAISEAGGNTEAFF. The CDR3 DNA follows: TGTGCCATCAGTGAAGCAGGCGGGAACACTGAAGCTTTCTTT.

The chain combines TRBV10-3 with TRBJ2-3; D remains ambiguous. The germline V gene has CDR1 ENHRY and CDR2 SYGVKD. Trimming shortened V by 10 bases and J by 6 bases, and 11 bases separated the two germline ends. CDR3 length equals 11 residues. The CDR3 reads CATLDGDTQYF. The DNA for the CDR3 is TGTGCCACCTTAGACGGTGATACGCAGTATTTT.

The chain uses TRBV5-1 and TRBJ2-5; perhaps TRBD2 as D (6 bases). This CDR3 is built from 15 residues. Germline V gene lookup returns CDR1 SGHRS and CDR2 YFSETQ. Trimming left V 4 bases short and J 4 bases short, with 17 bases between. Written as DNA, the CDR3 is TGCGCCAGCAGCCTCGGGACCAAGGGAGGAGAGACCCAGTACTTC. It yields the protein CASSLGTKGGETQYF.

The chain is built from TRBV10-3 and TRBJ1-5; TRBD1 matches at 7 bases. V trimming: 2 bases; J trimming: 12 bases; junction bases outside the gene matches: 7. The CDR3 extends over 13 amino acids. Germline CDR1 ENHRY, CDR2 SYGVKD. CDR3 nucleotides: TGTGCCATCAGTGAGGACAGGGTGCCTAACCAGCATTTT. It specifies CAISEDRVPNQHF.

V and J are TRBV5-4 and TRBJ1-1, with 8 nucleotides matching TRBD1. The trim removed 3 bases at V and 1 base at J, leaving 5 bases unmatched. Per germline, CDR1 SGHNT and CDR2 YYREEE (reference sequence). The CDR3 is made up of 15 amino acids. The CDR3 DNA is TGTGCCAGCAGCTCCAAACAGGGGGGGAACACTGAAGCTTTCTTT. This sequence encodes CASSSKQGGNTEAFF.

This rearrangement joins TRBV5-4 to TRBJ2-3; 9 bases map to TRBD2. With 4 bases clipped from V and 4 bases from J, the junction kept 10 bases outside the gene matches. Germline-derived CDR1 and CDR2 are SGHNT and YYREEE (reference sequence). The length of the CDR3 is 16 residues. The CDR3 DNA is TGTGCCAGCAGCCCCCCTGCGGGGGGGCCCGCAGATACGCAGTATTTT. Translation: CASSPPAGGPADTQYF.

The chain uses TRBV19 and TRBJ1-5; no firm D call. Trimming cost V 2 bases and J 0 bases, with 8 bases left between them. Germline CDR1 reads LNHDA; CDR2 reads SQIVND (reference sequence). This CDR3 spans 15 amino acids. The CDR3 region is CASSIPLYSNQPQHF. The CDR3 coding sequence is TGTGCCAGTAGTATACCACTATATAGCAATCAGCCCCAGCATTTT.

This clone appeared a single time. The V call is TRBV5-1, the J call TRBJ2-2, with TRBD2 matching over 7 bases. The CDR3 has 15 residues. CDR1 is SGHRS, CDR2 YFSETQ, per germline. The ends lost 3 bases at V and 5 bases at J; junction bases unmatched: 7. CDR3 loop: CASSSYGAGTGELFF. The CDR3 nucleotides read TGCGCCAGCAGCTCCTACGGAGCGGGGACCGGGGAGCTGTTTTTT.